The 7 T cell receptor beta chains listed next were all sequenced from one sample in a study of tumor-infiltrating lymphocytes in primary liver carcinoma. Constant-region priming of roughly 0.45 ug total RNA yielded TCR beta cDNA. Slightly modified ARM-PCR served as the procedure for the TCR beta libraries. These libraries came from three rounds of nested multiplex PCR. Primers for the first two PCR rounds were TRBV1-TRBV30 forward primers and a C-beta reverse primer (roughly 9 cycles per round). TCRdb itself ran the multiplex PCR reads through MiXCR, one entry per CDR3 protein. The table shows about 330,000 distinct CDR3 sequences, with approximately 64% occurring only once. Blood RNA originated from unsorted whole blood, with germline DNA additionally extracted. Sequencing used peripheral blood. The receptors originated from a man aged 40-50 years with primary liver carcinoma and hepatitis B virus infection.

This clonotype has a handful of counts. The V gene is TRBV30, the J gene TRBJ2-7; 7 positions match TRBD2. The CDR3 covers 13 residues. Germline CDR1 reads GTSNPN; CDR2 reads SVGIG (reference sequence). With V trimmed by 3 bases and J by 7 bases, 9 bases remained unmatched. The CDR3 sequence: CAWSAGAGGEQYF. In DNA, the CDR3 is TGTGCCTGGAGCGCTGGGGCCGGGGGGGAGCAGTACTTC.

Concerning this clonotype itself: The junction shows a germline mismatch at one end, possibly a read error. The chain links TRBV11-2 to TRBJ2-7; 10 bases fit TRBD2. The length of the CDR3 is 14 residues. CDR1 and CDR2 (germline): SGHAT, FQNNGV. CDR3 amino acids: CTSSHTSGNYEQYF. CDR3 nucleotide sequence: TGTACCAGCAGCCACACTAGCGGGAACTACGAGCAGTACTTC.

This clonotype has at least ten counts. The chain combines TRBV12-3 or TRBV12-4 with TRBJ2-7; tentatively, D is TRBD1 (6 bases). CDR3 length: 13 amino acids. Between the trimmed V and J ends, which lost 3 bases and 4 bases, there was a span of 10 bases. The CDR3 is CASSFNQGYEQYF. The CDR3 nucleotides are TGTGCCAGCAGTTTTAATCAGGGGTACGAGCAGTACTTC.

The J gene is TRBJ1-2, the V gene TRBV21-1. TRBV21-1 is flagged as a pseudogene. The CDR3 extends over 12 amino acids. Here the CDR3 reads CATYTHEYGYTF. The CDR3 region has the DNA TGTGCCACCTATACACACGAATATGGCTACACCTTC.

The J gene is TRBJ1-2, the V gene TRBV11-2; no clear D. The CDR3 runs 12 residues. CDR1 is SGHAT, CDR2 FQNNGV, per germline. Trimming stripped 9 bases from V and 4 bases from J, with 12 bases between. DNA for the CDR3: TGTGCCAGTAGCGGCAGCAGCTATGGCTACACCTTC. Amino acids: CASSGSSYGYTF.

This clonotype was seen ten or more times. This chain joins TRBV4-3 and TRBJ2-7, with D unresolved. CDR1 LGHNA and CDR2 YSLEER come from the germline V gene. The CDR3 covers 13 residues. V was cut by 1 base and J by 3 bases, with 7 bases left in between. For the CDR3, the DNA is TGCGCCAGCAGCCAAGTCCGCGGCTACGAGCAGTACTTC. This translates into CASSQVRGYEQYF.

At least ten counts were recorded for this clonotype. The rearrangement joins TRBV28 to TRBJ1-3; unclear D gene. V lost 4 bases and J lost 4, with 5 bases in between. Germline CDR1 MDHEN, CDR2 SYDVKM. The CDR3 length is 12 residues. The chain's CDR3 is CASSSLGNTIYF. The CDR3 region has the DNA TGTGCCAGCAGTTCCCTGGGAAACACCATATATTTT.